This TCR beta chain was identified during a study of technical replicates of blood from a handful of donors. The V end lost 4 bases, the J end lost 7 bases, and 14 bases lay between the germline ends. The CDR3 is 13 residues long. Germline CDR1 is SGHAT and CDR2 is FQNNGV. Method: immunoSEQ multiplex PCR; TCRdb's copy keeps in-frame clones and lacks some. The sample has 84,000 or so clones, around 93% seen once. The sequencing input was T cells isolated from PBMCs. This chain joins TRBV11-2 and TRBJ2-7; a weak D match, TRBD1 (6 bases). The TCR sequence derives from a human donor in good health. In DNA form, the CDR3 reads TGTGCCAGCAGCTCGACAGTGACAGGAGAGCAGTACTTC. It encodes CASSSTVTGEQYF.